One sample yielded the 15 T cell receptor beta chains listed below, sequenced in a study of blood T cell repertoires in COVID-19. Data came from immunoSEQ multiplex PCR; TCRdb stores just in-frame clones and leaves some out. The sample has about 270,000 clones, 65% to 85% seen once; the top ten hold roughly 5.8%. The sequencing sample was made of peripheral blood. All receptors come from a man older than 75 with acute or convalescent COVID-19.

This clone was found once. The chain carries TRBV5-8 and TRBJ2-7; 8 positions match TRBD2. The CDR3 contains 14 residues. Trimming took 0 bases from V and 5 from J; bases not matched to a gene: 4. Germline CDR1 SGHTS, CDR2 YDEGEE. Here the CDR3 reads CASSLAGRANEQYF. The DNA for the CDR3 is TGTGCCAGCAGCTTGGCCGGGAGGGCGAACGAGCAGTACTTC.

In this sample, this clone turned up once. This rearrangement joins TRBV7-9 to TRBJ1-4, with D perhaps matching TRBD1 (6 bases). This CDR3 has 16 residues. Germline CDR1 is SEHNR and CDR2 is FQNEAQ (reference sequence). Trimming stripped 5 bases from V and 3 bases from J, with 16 bases between. The CDR3 region is CASSRDGGLPNEKLFF. The CDR3 nucleotides are TGTGCCAGCAGCCGTGACGGGGGGCTACCTAATGAAAAACTGTTTTTT.

The chain has TRBV19 and TRBJ1-6, with TRBD1 identical over 7 bases. After removal of 9 bases from V and 10 bases from J, the junction contained 18 bases not matched to a gene. This CDR3 has 16 residues. CDR1 and CDR2 (germline): LNHDA, SQIVND (reference sequence). As DNA, the CDR3 is TGTGCCAGCACTTCTAGCTCGACAGGGTTAAGCTCACCCCTCCACTTT. It translates to CASTSSSTGLSSPLHF.

The rearrangement uses TRBV11-3 and TRBJ2-2; 11 nucleotides agree with TRBD2. J was trimmed by 3 bases and V by 5 bases; bases with no gene match: 2. The CDR3 length is 15 residues. Per germline, CDR1 SGHNT and CDR2 YENEEA. This CDR3 is CASSPGLADTGELFF. CDR3 nucleotides: TGTGCCAGCAGCCCGGGACTAGCGGACACCGGGGAGCTGTTTTTT.

The sample holds one count of this clone. The genes are TRBV5-1 and TRBJ2-7, with D perhaps matching TRBD2 (6 bases). Looked up from germline, CDR1 is SGHRS and CDR2 is YFSETQ. Between the trimmed V and J ends, which lost 4 bases and 6 bases, there was a span of 20 bases. The CDR3 length is 15 residues. CDR3 DNA sequence: TGCGCCAGCAGCCCCCTTGCGGGGAAGGGAAGCGAGCAGTACTTC. Translation gives CASSPLAGKGSEQYF.

This clone was seen only once. The chain combines TRBV7-2 with TRBJ2-3, with 11 bases matching TRBD2. CDR1 and CDR2 (germline): SGHTA, FQGNSA. The CDR3 has 16 residues. The trim removed 5 bases at V and 2 bases at J, leaving 6 bases unmatched. The CDR3 DNA is TGTGCCAGCAGCCCGGGACTAGCGGTGTACACAGATACGCAGTATTTT. This sequence encodes CASSPGLAVYTDTQYF.

This clone was seen only a few times. V usage is TRBV24-1 and J usage is TRBJ2-1; D unclear. The CDR3 sequence is 13 residues long. Trimming removed 3 bases from V and 9 bases from J, with 11 bases in between. Per the germline V gene, CDR1 is KGHDR and CDR2 is SFDVKD. CDR3 bases: TGTGCCACCAGTGATCCCATAACAACTGAGCAGTTCTTC. Translated: CATSDPITTEQFF.

V usage is TRBV5-4 and J usage is TRBJ1-2, with 8 nucleotides matching TRBD1. Unmatched junction bases numbered 9, after V lost 4 bases and J lost 4 bases. This CDR3 region has 15 residues. Germline lookup yields CDR1 SGHNT and CDR2 YYREEE (reference sequence). The CDR3 DNA sequence: TGTGCCAGCAGCCCAGTGACAGGGGCCGCCTATGGCTACACCTTC. Protein: CASSPVTGAAYGYTF.

The rearrangement uses TRBV19 and TRBJ1-6; D gene uncertain. V was trimmed by 5 bases and J by 0 bases, leaving 11 bases between them. Germline CDR1 and CDR2: LNHDA and SQIVND (reference sequence). The CDR3 has 16 amino acids. CDR3 in amino acids: CASSGWSSSYNSPLHF. The DNA for the CDR3 is TGTGCCAGTAGTGGTTGGTCCAGCTCCTATAATTCACCCCTCCACTTT.

The rearrangement uses TRBV18 and TRBJ2-7; 10 bases match TRBD2. The germline gives CDR1 KGHSH, CDR2 LQKENI. V shed 3 bases and J 1 base; nucleotides not matched to a gene: 6. The CDR3 is 16 residues long. The CDR3 loop is CASSPRSSGSSYEQYF. Written as DNA, the CDR3 is TGTGCCAGCTCACCCCGTTCTAGCGGGAGTTCCTACGAGCAGTACTTC.

The chain couples TRBV10-3 to TRBJ2-3; TRBD2 matches at 8 bases. From germline, CDR1 is ENHRY and CDR2 SYGVKD. The CDR3 contains 15 residues. V shed 3 bases and J 6 bases; nucleotides not matched to a gene: 8. CDR3 loop: CAISDFAGGTDTQYF. CDR3 DNA sequence: TGTGCCATCAGTGATTTCGCGGGAGGAACGGATACGCAGTATTTT.

The genes are TRBV6-2 or TRBV6-3 and TRBJ2-3, with 9 bases that match TRBD2. The ends lost 4 bases at V and 0 bases at J; junction bases unmatched: 14. Germline V gene sequence: CDR1 MNHEY, CDR2 SVGEGT. This CDR3 has 19 amino acids. The CDR3 nucleotides read TGTGCCAGCAGTTCCAGCCAACCCCGAGCGGGGGGTAGCACAGATACGCAGTATTTT. Its protein product is CASSSSQPRAGGSTDTQYF.

This rearrangement joins TRBV2 to TRBJ2-7, with 9 positions matching TRBD1. Germline loops: CDR1 SNHLY, CDR2 FYNNEI. CDR3 length equals 14 residues. Germline trimming cut 1 base from V and 2 bases from J; bases unmatched to any gene: 0. CDR3 bases: TGTGCCAGCAGTGAAGGGACAGGGGCCTACGAGCAGTACTTC. Its protein is CASSEGTGAYEQYF.

The chain recombines TRBV6-2 or TRBV6-3 with TRBJ1-4; unclear D gene. Trimming shortened V by 2 bases and J by 5 bases, and 9 bases separated the two germline ends. Germline values: CDR1 MNHEY, CDR2 SVGEGT. CDR3 length: 14 amino acids. The CDR3 nucleotides read TGTGCCAGCAGTTACGTGGGGAGCAATGAAAAACTGTTTTTT. As protein: CASSYVGSNEKLFF.

The rearrangement links TRBV10-3 to TRBJ2-5; 9 nucleotides agree with TRBD2. Trimming removed 0 bases from V and 2 bases from J; junction bases left unmatched: 4. This CDR3 has 16 amino acids. CDR1 ENHRY and CDR2 SYGVKD come from the germline V gene. CDR3 in DNA: TGTGCCATCAGTGAGTCGAATGCGGGGGGGCAAGAGACCCAGTACTTC. It specifies CAISESNAGGQETQYF.